This T cell receptor (beta chain) was found in a study of vaccination and CD4 T cells after COVID-19 (dated by TCRdb to between 2020 and 2023). About the study as a whole: Convalescent patients had a positive SARS-CoV-2 result on nasal swab PCR, and of these patients, nine had mild disease and one had severe disease. The convalescent cohort comprised six males and four females, including two Hispanic individuals, seven Caucasians, two Asians and one multiracial person. Each participant got two doses of either the Pfizer-BioNTech BNT162b2 vaccine (n=8) or the Moderna mRNA-1273 vaccine (n=2). Post-COVID blood samples were collected from convalescent patients a median of around 100 days after diagnosis, with a range of about 30 to 161 days. Post-vaccine blood samples were taken a median of around 68 days after the second vaccine dose, with a range of about 13 to 250 days. For stimulating the cultures, overlapping spike peptide pools were used, derived from SARS-CoV-2 as well as from the common cold coronaviruses HCoV-NL63, HCoV-OC43 and HCoV-229E. In control cultures, a CEFX viral epitope pool was used as positive control, an HIV-1 Nef peptide pool was used as negative control, or no peptide was added. In over 8 COVID-19 convalescent patients and a few infection-naive healthy vaccine recipients, researchers compared the spike-specific CD4+ TCR repertoire from before mRNA vaccination with the repertoire from after. What the study reported, not specific to this receptor: The study included relatively few convalescent patients and did not analyze early timepoints after natural infection. In convalescent patients, a median around 86% of post-vaccine SARS-CoV-2-reactive clones were detected only after vaccination, and vaccine-specific priming was suggested by this finding. Although the median number of SARS-CoV-2-reactive clonotypes went up from roughly 19 after infection to 38 after vaccination, the increase was not significant. Of the vaccine-specific clones in convalescent patients, 304 of 307, or nearly all, reacted only to SARS-CoV-2 spike and did not cross-react with common cold coronaviruses.

According to the study, the label for this sample's treatment or condition signals: roughly ten-day PBMC culture with coronavirus spike peptide pools or control peptides (ViraFEST assay). The ViraFEST assay was used in the study, in which antigen-specific T cells were expanded with peptide pools and expanded clonotypes were subsequently identified by TCR sequencing. The positive SARS-CoV-2 PCR tests of the convalescent patients were dated from March to December 2020, before the Alpha, Beta and Delta variants emerged in the United States. Each well held millions of PBMCs cultured with roughly 9.2 ug/ml peptide pools in IMDM containing approximately 5% human AB serum and roughly 10 IU/ml IL-2. On days 3 and 7, half of the culture medium was replaced with fresh IL-2-containing medium. After less than 12 days of culture, CD4+ T cells were isolated by negative selection using the EasySep CD4+ T cell isolation kit. Ficoll-Paque Plus gradient centrifugation was used to isolate PBMCs from whole blood, and the isolated PBMCs were then either used fresh or cryopreserved at -140C. Triplicate wells were generally used for each culture condition.

There are 14 amino acids in the CDR3, from cysteine to phenylalanine inclusive. The CDR3 DNA has 42 bases and is translated from base 1. At the junction V is shortened by 2 bases and J by 0 bases, with 10 bases in between. CDR1 and CDR2 (DFQATT, SNEGSKA) derive from the germline V gene (reference sequence). Libraries were constructed by PCR. DNA from cultured CD4+ T cells underwent TCR sequencing with the Oncomine TCR Beta short-read assay at the Johns Hopkins FTIC core. The QIAamp micro DNA kit was used to extract genomic DNA from the cultured CD4+ T cells. Oncomine TCR Beta libraries from cultured CD4+ T cells were pooled using unique dual indexes and sequenced on an Illumina iSeq 100. In the authors' own workflow: Non-productive sequences were removed, and CDR3s not starting with C, not ending with F or W, or shorter than 7 amino acids were discarded. Antigen-specific clonotypes were identified using the MANAFEST web application through comparison of peptide-stimulated wells with reference and other culture wells. Positive clones required FDR below 0.05, an odds ratio above 5, and productive frequency above 0.1% in at least two of three replicate wells. Clonotypes that were significantly expanded in both SARS-CoV-2 spike wells and at least one common cold coronavirus spike condition were defined as cross-reactive. Similarity between CDR3 sequences was evaluated in R version 3.6.1 using Levenshtein distances (stringdist) and unrooted phylogenetic trees (ape). In TCRdb, the public reads were trimmed at Q25 with fastp and aligned with MiXCR, with productive beta chains retained. Rows with a matching CDR3 protein are joined into one entry that keeps the most common DNA and genes. The V and J calls reflect TCRdb's pipeline rather than the authors' work. This sample comprises some 20,000 distinct CDR3 sequences, 55% of them detected only once. About 9.9% of the sample belongs to the ten largest clones.

For this clonotype: Its specific antigen is unknown. One base away there is no much larger clone; base qualities are not given.

The source is a human donor who had recovered from COVID-19. The material sequenced was CD4+ T cells from blood, cultured in vitro. The sequence is built from TRBV20-1 and TRBJ1-2, with an unclear D gene assignment. This receptor carries the CDR3 CSARTRVTNYGYTF. The DNA sequence is given as TGCAGTGCTAGAACGAGAGTTACTAACTATGGCTACACCTTC.